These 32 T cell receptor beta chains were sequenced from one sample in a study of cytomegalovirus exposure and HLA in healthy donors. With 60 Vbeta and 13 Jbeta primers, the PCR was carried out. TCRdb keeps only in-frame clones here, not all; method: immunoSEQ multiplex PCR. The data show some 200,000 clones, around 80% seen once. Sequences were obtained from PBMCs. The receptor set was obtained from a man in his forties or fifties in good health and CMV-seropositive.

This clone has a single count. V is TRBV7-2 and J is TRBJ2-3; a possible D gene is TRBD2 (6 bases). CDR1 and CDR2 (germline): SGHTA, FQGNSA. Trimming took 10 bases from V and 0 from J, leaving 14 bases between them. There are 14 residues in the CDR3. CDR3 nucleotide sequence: TGTGCCATCCCGGCGGGGCCTAGCACAGATACGCAGTATTTT. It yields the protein CAIPAGPSTDTQYF. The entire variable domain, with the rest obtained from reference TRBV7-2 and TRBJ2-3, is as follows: GAGVSQSPSNKVTEKGKDVELRCDPISGHTALYWYRQSLGQGLEFLIYFQGNSAPDKSGLPSDRFSAERTGGSVSTLTIQRTQQEDSAVYLCAIPAGPSTDTQYFGPGTRLTVL.

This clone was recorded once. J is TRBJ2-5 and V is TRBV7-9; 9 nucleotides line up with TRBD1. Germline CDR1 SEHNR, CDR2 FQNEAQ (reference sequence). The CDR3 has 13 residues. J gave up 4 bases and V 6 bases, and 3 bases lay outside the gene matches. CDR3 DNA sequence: TGTGCCAGCAGTCCGACAGGGGGAGAGACCCAGTACTTC. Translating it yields CASSPTGGETQYF.

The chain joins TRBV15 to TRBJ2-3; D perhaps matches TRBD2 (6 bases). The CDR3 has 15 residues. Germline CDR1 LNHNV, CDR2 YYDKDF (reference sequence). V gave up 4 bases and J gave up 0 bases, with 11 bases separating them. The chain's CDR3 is CATSTGGGSTDTQYF. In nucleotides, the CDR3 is TGTGCCACCAGCACAGGAGGAGGGAGCACAGATACGCAGTATTTT.

The CDR3 sequence is CASSVGTTGRDTQYF. The CDR3 DNA is TGTGCCAGCAGCGTAGGGACTACCGGTAGAGATACGCAGTATTTT. The chain employs TRBV7-9 and TRBJ2-3; 7 positions agree with TRBD2. Germline values: CDR1 SEHNR, CDR2 FQNEAQ (reference sequence). The ends lost 5 bases at V and 5 bases at J; junction bases unmatched: 10. The CDR3 covers 15 residues.

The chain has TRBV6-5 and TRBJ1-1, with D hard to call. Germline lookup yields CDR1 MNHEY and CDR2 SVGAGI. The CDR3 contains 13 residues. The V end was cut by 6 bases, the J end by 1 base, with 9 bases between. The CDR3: CASSPGPNTEAFF. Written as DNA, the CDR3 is TGTGCCAGCAGCCCAGGCCCGAACACTGAAGCTTTCTTT.

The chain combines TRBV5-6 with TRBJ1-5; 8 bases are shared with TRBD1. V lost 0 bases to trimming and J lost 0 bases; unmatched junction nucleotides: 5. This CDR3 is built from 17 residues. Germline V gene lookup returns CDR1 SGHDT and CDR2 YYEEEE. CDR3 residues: CASSLGQGAYSNQPQHF. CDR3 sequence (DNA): TGTGCCAGCAGCTTGGGGCAGGGGGCCTATAGCAATCAGCCCCAGCATTTT.

CDR3 protein: CARRYPLTGESGEKLFF. CDR3 DNA sequence: TGTGCCAGAAGATATCCGCTAACAGGGGAGTCAGGTGAAAAACTGTTTTTT. The J gene is TRBJ1-4, the V gene TRBV7-5; TRBD1 reflects the table's D call only, with no check against the DNA. TRBV7-5 is termed a pseudogene. The CDR3 is 17 residues long.

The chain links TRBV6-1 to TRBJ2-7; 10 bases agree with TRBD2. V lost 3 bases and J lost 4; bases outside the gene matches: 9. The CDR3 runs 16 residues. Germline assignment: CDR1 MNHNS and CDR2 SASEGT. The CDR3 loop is CASSEDSGGFAYEQYF. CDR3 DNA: TGTGCCAGCAGTGAGGATAGCGGGGGGTTCGCTTACGAGCAGTACTTC.

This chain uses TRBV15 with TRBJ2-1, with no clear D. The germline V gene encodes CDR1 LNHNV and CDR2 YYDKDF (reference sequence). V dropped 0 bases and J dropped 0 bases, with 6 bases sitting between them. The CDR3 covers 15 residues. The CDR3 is CATSREQSSYNEQFF. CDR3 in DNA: TGTGCCACCAGCAGAGAACAAAGCTCCTACAATGAGCAGTTCTTC.

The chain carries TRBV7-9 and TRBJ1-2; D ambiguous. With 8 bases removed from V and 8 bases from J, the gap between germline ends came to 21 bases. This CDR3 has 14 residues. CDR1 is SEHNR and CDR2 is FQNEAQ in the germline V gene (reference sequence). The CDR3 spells CASFHEGISNGYTF. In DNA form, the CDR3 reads TGTGCCAGCTTCCACGAGGGAATCTCGAACGGCTACACCTTC.

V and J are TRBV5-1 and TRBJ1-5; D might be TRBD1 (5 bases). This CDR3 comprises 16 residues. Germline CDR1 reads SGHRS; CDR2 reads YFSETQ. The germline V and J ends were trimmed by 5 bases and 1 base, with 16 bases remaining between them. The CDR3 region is CASRFSRESSNQPQHF. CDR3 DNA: TGCGCCAGCAGATTTTCCAGGGAATCGAGCAATCAGCCCCAGCATTTT.

CDR3 nucleotide sequence: TGTGCAAGTCGTTCGCAGGGAGGGACTGAAGCTTTCTTT. As protein: CASRSQGGTEAFF. The chain has TRBV12-2 and TRBJ1-1. TRBV12-2 is marked as a pseudogene. The CDR3 is made up of 13 amino acids.

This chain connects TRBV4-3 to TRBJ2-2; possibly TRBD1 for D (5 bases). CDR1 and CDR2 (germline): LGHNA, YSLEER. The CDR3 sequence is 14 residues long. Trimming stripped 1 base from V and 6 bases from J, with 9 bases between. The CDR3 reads CASSQAGYAGELFF. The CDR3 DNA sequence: TGCGCCAGCAGCCAAGCAGGGTATGCCGGGGAGCTGTTTTTT.

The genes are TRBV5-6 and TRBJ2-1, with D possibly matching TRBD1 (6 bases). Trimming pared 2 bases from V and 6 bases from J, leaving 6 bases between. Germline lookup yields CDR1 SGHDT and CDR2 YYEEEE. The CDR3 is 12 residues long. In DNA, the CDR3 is TGTGCCAGCAGCTTACAGGGCAATGAGCAGTTCTTC. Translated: CASSLQGNEQFF.

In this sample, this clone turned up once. The chain's CDR3 is CASRSGRVTEAFF. DNA for the CDR3: TGTGCCAGCAGGTCAGGCAGGGTCACTGAAGCTTTCTTT. V and J are TRBV6-1 and TRBJ1-1, with a tentative D call TRBD1 (5 bases). V was clipped by 6 bases and J by 4 bases, with 12 bases between them. CDR3 length: 13 amino acids. Looked up from germline, CDR1 is MNHNS and CDR2 is SASEGT.

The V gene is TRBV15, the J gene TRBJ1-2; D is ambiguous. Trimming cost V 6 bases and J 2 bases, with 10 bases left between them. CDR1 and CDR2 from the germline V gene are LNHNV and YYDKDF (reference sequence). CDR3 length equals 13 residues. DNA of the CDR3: TGTGCCACCAGATGGAGGGAGAACTATGGCTACACCTTC. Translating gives CATRWRENYGYTF.

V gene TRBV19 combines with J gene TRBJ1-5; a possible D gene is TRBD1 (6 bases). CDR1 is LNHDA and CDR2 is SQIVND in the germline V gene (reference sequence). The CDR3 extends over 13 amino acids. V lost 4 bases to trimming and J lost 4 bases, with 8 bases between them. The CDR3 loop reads CASSTGDNQPQHF. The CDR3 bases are TGTGCCAGTAGTACAGGGGATAATCAGCCCCAGCATTTT. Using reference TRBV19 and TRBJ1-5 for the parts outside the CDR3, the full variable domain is DGGITQSPKYLFRKEGQNVTLSCEQNLNHDAMYWYRQDPGQGLRLIYYSQIVNDFQKGDIAEGYSVSREKKESFPLTVTSAQKNPTAFYLCASSTGDNQPQHFGDGTRLSIL.

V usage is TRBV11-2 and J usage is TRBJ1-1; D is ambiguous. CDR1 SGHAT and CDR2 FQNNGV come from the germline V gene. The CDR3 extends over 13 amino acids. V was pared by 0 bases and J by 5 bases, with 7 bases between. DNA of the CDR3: TGTGCCAGCAGCTTAGACCCCGGGACTGAAGCTTTCTTT. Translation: CASSLDPGTEAFF.

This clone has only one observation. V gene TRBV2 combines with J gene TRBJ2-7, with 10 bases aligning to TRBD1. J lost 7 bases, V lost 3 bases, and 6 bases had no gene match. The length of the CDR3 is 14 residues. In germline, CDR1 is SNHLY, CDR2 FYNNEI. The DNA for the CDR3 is TGTGCCAGCAGTGAGACAGGGGGCGACGAAGAGCAGTACTTC. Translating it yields CASSETGGDEEQYF.

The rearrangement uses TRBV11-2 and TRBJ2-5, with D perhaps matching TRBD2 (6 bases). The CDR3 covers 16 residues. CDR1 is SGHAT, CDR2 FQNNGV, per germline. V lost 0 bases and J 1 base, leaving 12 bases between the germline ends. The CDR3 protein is CASSLDRAGGQETQYF. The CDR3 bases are TGTGCCAGCAGCTTAGATCGAGCCGGGGGCCAAGAGACCCAGTACTTC.

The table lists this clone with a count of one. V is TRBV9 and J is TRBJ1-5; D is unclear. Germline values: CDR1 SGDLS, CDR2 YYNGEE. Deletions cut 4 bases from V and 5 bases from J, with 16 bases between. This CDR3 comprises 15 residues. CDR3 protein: CASSPTPGDHQPQHF. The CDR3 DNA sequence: TGTGCCAGCAGCCCTACCCCAGGCGATCATCAGCCCCAGCATTTT.

The CDR3 region is CASSVGLSGGTDTQYF. CDR3 DNA: TGTGCCAGCAGCGTAGGTCTAAGCGGGGGGACAGATACGCAGTATTTT. The genes are TRBV9 and TRBJ2-3, with 9 bases that match TRBD2. The CDR3 contains 16 residues. Germline lookup yields CDR1 SGDLS and CDR2 YYNGEE. With 0 bases clipped from V and 3 bases from J, the junction kept 5 bases outside the gene matches.

CDR3 residues: CASSLPGQGATDTQYF. In nucleotides, the CDR3 is TGTGCCAGCAGCTTACCGGGACAGGGGGCGACAGATACGCAGTATTTT. The chain recombines TRBV7-9 with TRBJ2-3, with TRBD1 matching 12 bases. Trimming cost V 2 bases and J 3 bases; bases outside gene matches: 3. CDR1 SEHNR and CDR2 FQNEAQ come from the germline V gene (reference sequence). There are 16 residues in the CDR3.

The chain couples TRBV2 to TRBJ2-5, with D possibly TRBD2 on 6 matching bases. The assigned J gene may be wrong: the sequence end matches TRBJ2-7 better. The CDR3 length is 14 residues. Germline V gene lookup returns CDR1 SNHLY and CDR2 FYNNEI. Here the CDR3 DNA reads TGTGCCAGCAGCCATCGACTAGGTATGGGCGAGCAGTACTTC. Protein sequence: CASSHRLGMGEQYF.

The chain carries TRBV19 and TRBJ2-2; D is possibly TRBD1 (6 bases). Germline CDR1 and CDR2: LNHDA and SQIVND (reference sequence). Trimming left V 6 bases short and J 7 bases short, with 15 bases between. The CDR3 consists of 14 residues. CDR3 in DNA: TGTGCCAGTAGGGGGGCGATCGAGGTCGGGGAGCTGTTTTTT. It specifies CASRGAIEVGELFF.

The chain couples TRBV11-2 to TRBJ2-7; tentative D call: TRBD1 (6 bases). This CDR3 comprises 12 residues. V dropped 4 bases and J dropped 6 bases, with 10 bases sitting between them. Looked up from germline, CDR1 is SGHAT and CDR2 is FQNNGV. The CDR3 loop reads CASSSGHLEQYF. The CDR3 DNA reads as TGTGCCAGCAGCTCGGGACATCTCGAGCAGTACTTC.

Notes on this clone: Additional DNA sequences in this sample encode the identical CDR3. DNA of the CDR3: TGCGCCAGCAGCTTGGGGCAGGGGAGCTACGAGCAGTACTTC. Residues: CASSLGQGSYEQYF. The chain joins TRBV5-1 to TRBJ2-7; possibly TRBD1 for D (6 bases). Germline values: CDR1 SGHRS, CDR2 YFSETQ. V lost 0 bases, J lost 3 bases, and 10 bases lay in between. The length of the CDR3 is 14 residues.

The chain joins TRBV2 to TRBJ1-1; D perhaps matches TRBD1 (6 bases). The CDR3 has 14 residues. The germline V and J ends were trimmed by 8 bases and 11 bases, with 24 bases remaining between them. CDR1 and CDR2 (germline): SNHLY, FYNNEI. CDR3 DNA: TGTGCCAGCGAAAGGACCGGGACACCAAAGGGGGCTTTCTTT. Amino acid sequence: CASERTGTPKGAFF.

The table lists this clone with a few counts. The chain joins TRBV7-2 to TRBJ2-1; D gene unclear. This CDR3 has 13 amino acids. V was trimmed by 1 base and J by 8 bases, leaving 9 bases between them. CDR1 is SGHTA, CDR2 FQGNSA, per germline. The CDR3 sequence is CASSLEQTHEQFF. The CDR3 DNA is TGTGCCAGCAGCTTAGAACAGACCCATGAGCAGTTCTTC.

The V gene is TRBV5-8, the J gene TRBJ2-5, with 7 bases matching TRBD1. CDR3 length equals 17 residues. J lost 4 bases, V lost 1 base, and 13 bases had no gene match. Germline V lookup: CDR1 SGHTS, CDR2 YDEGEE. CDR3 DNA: TGTGCCAGCAGCTTGTTACTCGGACCGAGGGGGCGAGAGACCCAGTACTTC. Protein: CASSLLLGPRGRETQYF.

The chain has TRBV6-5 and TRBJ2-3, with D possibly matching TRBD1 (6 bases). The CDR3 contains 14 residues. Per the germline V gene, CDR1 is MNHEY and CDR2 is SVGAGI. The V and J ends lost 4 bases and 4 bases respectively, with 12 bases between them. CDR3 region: CASSLNRVPDTQYF. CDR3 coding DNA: TGTGCCAGCAGTTTGAACAGGGTGCCAGATACGCAGTATTTT.

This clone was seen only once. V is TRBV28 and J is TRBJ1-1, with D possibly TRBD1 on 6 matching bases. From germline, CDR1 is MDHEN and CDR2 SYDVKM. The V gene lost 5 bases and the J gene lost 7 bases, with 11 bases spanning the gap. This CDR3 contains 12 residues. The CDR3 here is CASSEQGREAFF. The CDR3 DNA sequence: TGTGCCAGCAGTGAGCAGGGGCGTGAAGCTTTCTTT.